A selection of T cell receptor beta chains follows, all from one sample in a study of identical twins. TCRdb re-derived calls from the 5' RACE reads in MiXCR, one entry per CDR3 protein. The table lists 1.5 million to 2 million distinct CDR3 sequences, roughly a third of them singletons. Sequenced material: cord blood. The origin of the receptors is a newborn girl in good health. Both conserved end residues are part of each CDR3. The D gene is left open where the match is weak. Clone size is not always given. Where it is, it says once, few, many or a class for expanded clones.

NA TRBJ2-7 NA TRBV5-1 TGCGCCAGCAGCTTGCGGGCGGTCTCCCACAATGAGCAGTACTTC CASSLRAVSHNEQYF
NA TRBJ1-1 NA TRBV2 TGTGCCAGCGATTACAGGGCCACTGAAGCTTTCTTT CASDYRATEAFF
NA TRBJ2-3 few TRBV6-1 TGTGCCAGCAGCTTCCGCCCCATGGTCACAGATACGCAGTATTTT CASSFRPMVTDTQYF
NA TRBJ2-3 NA TRBV20-1 TGCAGTTCTAGGGCCTCGAGGGGAGCCACAGATACGCAGTATTTT CSSRASRGATDTQYF
NA TRBJ2-5 many TRBV20-1 TGCAGTGCTAGAGATGGAATGGGCCCTAGTAGGGAGACCCAGTACTTC CSARDGMGPSRETQYF
TRBD1 TRBJ2-1 NA TRBV20-1 TGCAGTGCTCCGGACAGGGGGCGGGATGAGCAGTTCTTC CSAPDRGRDEQFF
NA TRBJ2-7 many TRBV20-1 TGCAGTGCTAGGTACGGGAGTGGATACGAGCAGTACTTC CSARYGSGYEQYF
TRBD1 TRBJ2-6 NA TRBV24-1 TGTGCCACCAGTGATACAGGGGGCTCTGGGGCCAACGTCCTGACTTTC CATSDTGGSGANVLTF
NA TRBJ1-5 NA TRBV27 TGTGCCAGCGGGGCTAATCAGCCCCAGCATTTT CASGANQPQHF
NA TRBJ2-3 few TRBV29-1 TGCAGCGTTGAAGAGATTGGCGGGAGCACAGATACGCAGTATTTT CSVEEIGGSTDTQYF
NA TRBJ2-7 NA TRBV11-2 TGTGCCAGCAGCTTCCTCCGAGGGCTAGCGCCACACAATGAGCAGTACTTC CASSFLRGLAPHNEQYF
TRBD1 TRBJ2-1 NA TRBV29-1 TGCAGCGTTGTTCTCGCTTTCACCGGGACAGGCAATGAGCAGTTCTTC CSVVLAFTGTGNEQFF
NA TRBJ2-1 NA TRBV6-6 TGTGCCAGCAGTTACGGCGGGTCTAATGAGCAGTTCTTC CASSYGGSNEQFF
NA TRBJ1-5 few TRBV7-2 TGTGCCAGCAGCTTAGTTTTTGGGACGCCCCAGCATTTT CASSLVFGTPQHF
TRBD1 TRBJ2-7 NA TRBV2 TGTGTCAATGGATGGGACAGGGCCGACGAGCAGTACTTC CVNGWDRADEQYF
NA TRBJ1-3 NA TRBV9 TGTGCCAGCAGCACAAATGGAAACACCATATATTTT CASSTNGNTIYF
NA TRBJ2-3 NA TRBV3-1 TGTGCCAGCAGCCACCCACCCCTACATACGCAGTATTTT CASSHPPLHTQYF
TRBD2 TRBJ2-7 few TRBV6-6 TGTGCCAGCAGTTACTCGCGCGGGGGGGCCTACGAGCAGTACTTC CASSYSRGGAYEQYF
NA TRBJ2-5 few TRBV5-6 TGTGCCAGCAGCCAAGTCGACGTAGCGACCCAGACCCAGTACTTC CASSQVDVATQTQYF
NA TRBJ2-7 few TRBV20-1 TGCAGTGCTAGAGATAACCACAACAACTACGAGCAGTACTTC CSARDNHNNYEQYF
TRBD2 TRBJ2-7 NA TRBV5-1 TGCGCCAGCAGCTTGAGTACTAGCGGCCGTATATCCTACGAGCAGTACTTC CASSLSTSGRISYEQYF
TRBD2 TRBJ2-1 few TRBV5-1 TGCGCCAGCACCGTGGGACTAGCGGGGCCTAACTACAATGAGCAGTTCTTC CASTVGLAGPNYNEQFF
TRBD1 TRBJ1-2 NA TRBV20-1 TGCGGTGCTAGGGGGCAGGGAAACGATGGCTACACCTTC CGARGQGNDGYTF
TRBD2 TRBJ2-4 few TRBV20-1 TGCAGTGCTAGGCGTCTAGCGGGAGGAAGGGCCAAAAACATTCAGTACTTC CSARRLAGGRAKNIQYF
TRBD2 TRBJ2-7 few TRBV14 TGTGCCAGCACCGGGCTAGCGGGGTGGTACGAGCAGTACTTC CASTGLAGWYEQYF
TRBD2 TRBJ2-1 many TRBV7-9 TGTGCCAGCAGCTTAGCGTCTAGCGGGAGATTCGATGAGCAGTTCTTC CASSLASSGRFDEQFF
NA TRBJ1-1 NA TRBV4-2 TGTGCCAGCAGCCAAGGGGTACAGGGATGGACTGAAGCTTTCTTT CASSQGVQGWTEAFF